The 25 T cell receptor beta chains in this list originate from one sample, sequenced in a study of T-cell memory formation after mild COVID-19. TCRdb used MiXCR to reprocess the 5' RACE reads, holding one entry per CDR3 protein. The table shows about 400,000 distinct CDR3 sequences, with approximately 24% occurring only once. Source material: PBMCs or a T cell subset sorted from them (not recorded which). These receptors all stem from an adult woman who had mild COVID-19 (a few samples of this study predate the infection). Cell type and time point are not known.

This clonotype has only a few counts. The chain employs TRBV6-5 and TRBJ2-1; either TRBD1 or TRBD2 may fit D (5 bases each). Germline-derived CDR1 and CDR2 are MNHEY and SVGAGI. V was trimmed by 2 bases and J by 5 bases, leaving 13 bases between them. This CDR3 comprises 15 residues. The CDR3 bases are TGTGCCAGCAGTTACCGGTGGGACCCCGACAATGAGCAGTTCTTC. Protein sequence: CASSYRWDPDNEQFF.

Notes on this clonotype: It may be a read error: a sequence one base away is much more abundant. V is TRBV11-3 and J is TRBJ1-1; a weak D match, TRBD1 (5 bases). CDR1 SGHNT and CDR2 YENEEA come from the germline V gene. V lost 5 bases and J 0 bases, leaving 7 bases between the germline ends. The CDR3 runs 13 residues. CDR3 nucleotide sequence: TGTGCCAGCAGCCCACAGGTGAACACTGAAGCTTTCTTT. The encoded protein is CASSPQVNTEAFF.

This clonotype was picked up a small number of times. This chain joins TRBV13 and TRBJ2-7, with 9 bases fitting TRBD1. The germline V gene encodes CDR1 PRHDT and CDR2 FYEKMQ (reference sequence). V lost 6 bases to trimming and J lost 7 bases; unmatched junction nucleotides: 7. The CDR3 is 13 amino acids. CDR3 nucleotide sequence: TGTGCCAGCAGAACGGGACAGGGCTTGGAGCAGTACTTC. Its translation is CASRTGQGLEQYF.

V gene TRBV20-1 combines with J gene TRBJ1-6; tentatively, D is TRBD1 (5 bases). This CDR3 comprises 14 residues. Germline V CDR1 and CDR2: DFQATT, SNEGSKA (reference sequence). V lost 3 bases, J lost 7 bases, and 13 bases lay in between. In DNA form, the CDR3 reads TGCAGTGCTAGGGGGGGGGTCTCAAATTCACCCCTCCACTTT. It is translated as CSARGGVSNSPLHF.

The V call is TRBV10-3, the J call TRBJ2-7; 8 bases match TRBD2. The germline gives CDR1 ENHRY, CDR2 SYGVKD. The CDR3 contains 16 residues. Germline trimming cut 5 bases from V and 6 bases from J; bases unmatched to any gene: 15. As DNA, the CDR3 is TGTGCCATCAGTCGGACCTCCGGGACTAGTTTATCCGAGCAGTACTTC. Amino acid sequence: CAISRTSGTSLSEQYF.

This sequence joins TRBV5-4 and TRBJ2-7; possible D gene TRBD1, 7 bases. Germline values: CDR1 SGHNT, CDR2 YYREEE (reference sequence). V gave up 0 bases and J gave up 2 bases, with 12 bases separating them. The CDR3 is 15 amino acids. The CDR3 DNA reads TGTGCCAGCAGCTTGGATGGAGGGGGCACCTACGAGCAGTACTTC. Its translation: CASSLDGGGTYEQYF.

The CDR3 nucleotides read TGCGCCAGCAGCTTGGAAAAGGGCTACGAGCAGTACTTC. Amino acids: CASSLEKGYEQYF. The chain employs TRBV5-1 and TRBJ2-7; D is unclear. The CDR3 length is 13 residues. Per germline, CDR1 SGHRS and CDR2 YFSETQ. Trimming took off 0 bases at V and 3 bases at J, with 7 bases between the two ends.

This chain connects TRBV2 to TRBJ2-7; 7 bases map to TRBD2. The CDR3 covers 16 residues. With 6 bases clipped from V and 6 bases from J, the junction kept 17 bases outside the gene matches. CDR1 and CDR2 (germline): SNHLY, FYNNEI. CDR3 protein: CASSPTWPGGSGEQYF. The CDR3 nucleotides read TGTGCCAGCAGCCCCACCTGGCCGGGAGGATCGGGCGAGCAGTACTTC.

The rearrangement uses TRBV7-2 and TRBJ2-2, with 7 bases matching TRBD2. V dropped 3 bases and J dropped 7; count of bases not matched to a gene: 5. Germline assignment: CDR1 SGHTA and CDR2 FQGNSA. The length of the CDR3 is 14 residues. The CDR3, as DNA: TGTGCCAGCAGCTTGGATAGCGGGTTCGGGGAGCTGTTTTTT. Translation: CASSLDSGFGELFF.

This chain links TRBV4-3 with TRBJ2-3; 8 bases line up with TRBD2. V shed 0 bases and J 11 bases; nucleotides not matched to a gene: 7. Germline CDR1 is LGHNA and CDR2 is YSLEER. The CDR3 consists of 14 residues. For the CDR3, the DNA is TGCGCCAGCAGCCAAGATAGGGCGCGGGAGGTGCAGTATTTT. Protein: CASSQDRAREVQYF.

The rearrangement joins TRBV12-3 or TRBV12-4 to TRBJ2-3; D remains unclear. The CDR3 consists of 14 residues. V lost 2 bases and J lost 2, with 8 bases in between. The CDR3 DNA sequence: TGTGCCAGCAGTTTACACCCCTCCACAGATACGCAGTATTTT. This translates into CASSLHPSTDTQYF.

The table lists this clonotype with many counts. The chain is built from TRBV7-8 and TRBJ2-7, with TRBD1 as a possible D gene (6 bases). Per the germline V gene, CDR1 is SGHVS and CDR2 is FQNEAQ. Trimming removed 1 base at V and 0 bases at J, with 10 bases between. CDR3 length equals 15 residues. The CDR3 is CASSLEDSYSYEQYF. CDR3 coding DNA: TGTGCCAGCAGCTTAGAGGACAGCTACTCCTACGAGCAGTACTTC.

The CDR3 loop is CASSYIPGTNYGYTF. CDR3 nucleotides: TGTGCCAGCAGTTACATTCCCGGAACTAACTATGGCTACACCTTC. The chain joins TRBV6-2 or TRBV6-3 to TRBJ1-2, with D uncertain. Germline V gene data show CDR1 as MNHEY and CDR2 as SVGEGT. The CDR3 covers 15 residues. The V end lost 2 bases, the J end lost 0 bases, and 10 bases lay between the germline ends.

This clonotype was seen many times. The chain carries TRBV7-2 and TRBJ2-7; D perhaps matches TRBD1 (5 bases). The CDR3 consists of 15 residues. The ends were cut back, 0 bases at V and 2 bases at J, with 11 bases in the middle. Germline CDR1 SGHTA, CDR2 FQGNSA. In DNA, the CDR3 is TGTGCCAGCAGCTTAGCAGGGGTGGGGACCTACGAGCAGTACTTC. Protein: CASSLAGVGTYEQYF. The complete variable domain, with remaining parts taken from reference TRBV7-2 and TRBJ2-7, reads GAGVSQSPSNKVTEKGKDVELRCDPISGHTALYWYRQSLGQGLEFLIYFQGNSAPDKSGLPSDRFSAERTGGSVSTLTIQRTQQEDSAVYLCASSLAGVGTYEQYFGPGTRLTVT.

This chain connects TRBV3-1 to TRBJ2-7; 7 bases are shared with TRBD2. This CDR3 has 13 residues. With 4 bases clipped from V and 6 bases from J, the junction kept 6 bases outside the gene matches. Germline V lookup: CDR1 LGHDT, CDR2 YNNKEL (reference sequence). The CDR3 nucleotides are TGTGCCAGCAGCCCGGGAGGCCGCAGCGAGCAGTACTTC. This gives the protein CASSPGGRSEQYF.

The chain uses TRBV7-8 and TRBJ2-3, with unresolved D. Germline V lookup: CDR1 SGHVS, CDR2 FQNEAQ. The CDR3 extends over 13 amino acids. V gave up 5 bases and J gave up 7 bases, with 13 bases separating them. Written as DNA, the CDR3 is TGTGCCAGCAGCCCCCCGTCGGGTAATACGCAGTATTTT. Translation: CASSPPSGNTQYF.

Only a few counts were recorded for this clonotype. The gene calls are TRBV9 and TRBJ2-7; 10 nucleotides agree with TRBD1. V was clipped by 0 bases and J by 5 bases; unmatched bases: 5. CDR3 length equals 15 residues. From germline, CDR1 is SGDLS and CDR2 YYNGEE. This CDR3 reads CASSVGQGAYHEQYF. As DNA, the CDR3 is TGTGCCAGCAGCGTAGGACAGGGGGCGTACCACGAGCAGTACTTC.

The chain uses TRBV6-5 and TRBJ2-1, with D maybe TRBD2 (5 bases). In germline, CDR1 is MNHEY, CDR2 SVGAGI. The length of the CDR3 is 16 residues. Deletions cut 6 bases from V and 1 base from J, with 16 bases between. CDR3 coding DNA: TGTGCCAGCAGCCGGGGTGGGGTTTTGTCCTACAATGAGCAGTTCTTC. Translating it yields CASSRGGVLSYNEQFF.

The chain joins TRBV12-3 or TRBV12-4 to TRBJ1-1; 7 bases line up with TRBD1. The CDR3 spans 15 residues. J was trimmed by 1 base and V by 7 bases; bases with no gene match: 9. The CDR3 coding sequence is TGTGCCAGCACTTTCAGGGGGGGCACGAACACTGAAGCTTTCTTT. Its protein product is CASTFRGGTNTEAFF.

This clonotype was counted between two and nine times. This chain's CDR3 is CASSPQQVSGNTIYF. The CDR3 region has the DNA TGTGCCAGCAGCCCGCAACAGGTCTCTGGAAACACCATATATTTT. V and J are TRBV11-3 and TRBJ1-3; TRBD1 is a possible D gene (5 bases). This CDR3 region has 15 residues. Germline V lookup: CDR1 SGHNT, CDR2 YENEEA. Trimming removed 5 bases at V and 0 bases at J, with 11 bases between.

This clonotype was counted a few times. This chain connects TRBV7-3 to TRBJ1-2; TRBD1 agrees at 10 bases. This CDR3 contains 14 residues. Germline values: CDR1 SGHTA, CDR2 FQGTGA. V trimming: 0 bases; J trimming: 7 bases; junction bases outside the gene matches: 2. This chain's CDR3 is CASSLTTGGGGYTF. DNA of the CDR3: TGTGCCAGCAGCTTAACGACAGGGGGCGGTGGCTACACCTTC.

This clonotype was counted only a few times. The J gene is TRBJ1-2, the V gene TRBV7-3, with 7 bases that match TRBD1. The CDR3 has 13 residues. With V trimmed by 5 bases and J by 7 bases, 7 bases remained unmatched. From germline, CDR1 is SGHTA and CDR2 FQGTGA. CDR3: CASSLLGQFGYTF. The CDR3 DNA reads as TGTGCCAGCAGCCTTCTGGGACAGTTTGGCTACACCTTC. The full variable domain, its missing parts supplied by reference TRBV7-3 and TRBJ1-2, is GAGVSQTPSNKVTEKGKYVELRCDPISGHTALYWYRQSLGQGPEFLIYFQGTGAADDSGLPNDRFFAVRPEGSVSTLKIQRTERGDSAVYLCASSLLGQFGYTFGSGTRLTVV.

There are a few counts of this clonotype. The chain combines TRBV5-1 with TRBJ2-1; 11 nucleotides line up with TRBD2. Losses at the gene ends were 2 bases for V and 14 bases for J; bases not matched to a gene: 9. Germline lookup yields CDR1 SGHRS and CDR2 YFSETQ. The CDR3 contains 14 residues. The CDR3 sequence is CASSFVLAGGPKFF. The CDR3 coding sequence is TGCGCCAGCAGCTTCGTGCTAGCGGGAGGCCCAAAGTTCTTC.

CDR3 sequence: CASSPIQGTSGNEQFF. As DNA, the CDR3 is TGTGCCAGCTCACCAATACAGGGGACTTCTGGTAATGAGCAGTTCTTC. V and J are TRBV18 and TRBJ2-1; D is perhaps TRBD1 (7 bases). Germline V gene data show CDR1 as KGHSH and CDR2 as LQKENI. The CDR3 extends over 16 amino acids. The V end was cut by 2 bases, the J end by 7 bases, with 18 bases between.

The rearrangement links TRBV20-1 to TRBJ2-3; D gene ambiguous. The V gene lost 4 bases and the J gene lost 3 bases, with 20 bases spanning the gap. CDR1 and CDR2 (germline): DFQATT, SNEGSKA (reference sequence). The CDR3 consists of 16 residues. For the CDR3, the DNA is TGCAGTGCTACTACTATTAATACCCTAGAGACAGATACGCAGTATTTT. As protein: CSATTINTLETDTQYF.